The present TCR beta chain was sequenced within a study of identical twins. This clonotype has more than one count but fewer than ten. Its antigen is as yet unknown. Germline loops: CDR1 MNHEY, CDR2 SVGAGI. This CDR3 is 14 amino acids long. The V end lost 0 bases, the J end lost 7 bases, and 9 bases lay between the germline ends. Template switching created a universal primer site, and the cDNA included unique molecular identifiers. TCRdb redid the calling of the 5' RACE reads with MiXCR, one entry per CDR3 protein. The sample consists of nearly 900,000 distinct CDR3 sequences, 9% to 15% of them appearing once. The study's findings and limits: Fewer insertions were carried by abundant cord blood beta clonotypes, but none was seen in memory repertoires. Conclusions relied on cross-sectional statistical analysis, not following the same donors. Analyses of zero insertions could, in part, be confounded by invariant MAIT and iNKT cells.

These data were likewise used in another study, on yellow fever vaccine responses in identical twins.

This sequence joins TRBV6-5 and TRBJ2-2; D is unresolved. The source is a woman between 18 and 30 years old in good health. The specimen sequenced was PBMCs. The CDR3 sequence is CASSYSDAGGELFF. CDR3 sequence (DNA): TGTGCCAGCAGTTACTCAGACGCCGGCGGGGAGCTGTTTTTT.